The rows below give T cell receptor beta chains drawn from one sample of a study of T-cell memory formation after mild COVID-19. TCRdb re-called the 5' RACE reads with MiXCR, one entry per CDR3 protein. The table shows hundreds of thousands of distinct CDR3 sequences, with less than 25% occurring only once. Sequenced sample: PBMCs or a T cell subset sorted from them (not recorded which). These receptors all stem from an adult woman who had mild COVID-19 (a few samples of this study predate the infection). Cell type and time point are not known. Each CDR3 is given with its conserved first and last residue.

TRBV7-9	17	CASSFGLAGGHQETQYF
TRBV7-3	15	CASSRRDRMNTEAFF
TRBV18	16	CASSPPWGSSYNEQFF
TRBV6-2/TRBV6-3	17	CASTPGGRGDLQETQYF
TRBV6-6	13	CASDRTGNQPQHF
TRBV6-1	16	CASSEAGGVRPYEQYF
TRBV7-3	14	CASSPGTGSNEQFF
TRBV20-1	12	CSASETGVEQYF
TRBV5-6	18	CASSLGTSGRTSSYEQYF
TRBV29-1	14	CSVETLDGTDTQYF
TRBV4-3	15	CASSPAGLAGPEQFF
TRBV29-1	12	CSVGTAFYEQYF
TRBV28	16	CASSLLAPPYGTEAFF
TRBV5-1	14	CASSSNGGSYEQYF
TRBV5-1	14	CASSLYEGNTEAFF
TRBV7-2	15	CASSFGQGGFREQYF
TRBV29-1	14	CSVVSGLAPGELFF
TRBV30	14	CAWAAGGPQDTQYF
TRBV15	14	CATSTGARAYEQYF
TRBV5-1	15	CASSRDTGASGPQHF
TRBV29-1	16	CSVESYSRGLRYEQYF
TRBV20-1	13	CSASRTGSDEQYF
TRBV5-4	16	CASSLYRGGYTDTQYF
TRBV5-5	15	CASTLDLLPGETQYF
TRBV12-3/TRBV12-4	14	CASSSPERPYEQYF
TRBV12-3/TRBV12-4	16	CASSLGEWGADTEAFF
TRBV19	14	CASSITGRDYEQYF
TRBV7-8	13	CASSLDASYEQYF
TRBV6-2/TRBV6-3	16	CASSYYSGVVRETQYF
TRBV29-1	11	CSALLRNTIYF
TRBV7-2	14	CASSRARGTDTQYF
TRBV12-3/TRBV12-4	16	CASKPPGHINTGELFF
TRBV12-3/TRBV12-4	14	CASSRSGASYEQYF
TRBV6-2/TRBV6-3	11	CASSNGETQYF
TRBV5-6	18	CASSLPWTSVMSSYEQYF
TRBV15	18	CATSRDLHRAGGSYEQYF
TRBV12-3/TRBV12-4	12	CASSLGTVEAFF
TRBV9	13	CASSPPNGNEQFF
TRBV7-9	17	CASSPPLIAGETDTQYF
TRBV5-1	13	CASSDPTGYGYTF
TRBV20-1	16	CSASPGTSGSTDTQYF
TRBV3-1	18	CASSTGRLAGGLQETQYF
TRBV6-5	14	CASSYGAGAGGYTF
TRBV27	13	CASSGGRLQPQHF
TRBV14	13	CASSRGTASGYTF
TRBV4-2	16	CASSQVGGANNYGYTF
TRBV25-1	13	CASSLKSGTEAFF
TRBV3-1	15	CASSRMGGANTEAFF
TRBV6-5	16	CASSYMRGGNPGELFF
TRBV7-9	13	CASSEPGGEEQFF
TRBV9	16	CASSVDGGSDNYGYTF